Below are 29 T cell receptor beta chains sequenced from a single sample in a study of blood T cell repertoires in COVID-19. Sequenced by immunoSEQ multiplex PCR; TCRdb stores in-frame clones only, minus some. The table has over 150,000 clones, approximately 90% seen once. Sample: peripheral blood. The source is a woman in her 70s with COVID-19, enrolled during active disease.

The V gene is TRBV15, the J gene TRBJ2-3; 11 nucleotides agree with TRBD2. V lost 2 bases, J lost 5 bases, and 3 bases stayed unmatched. The CDR3 sequence is 15 residues long. Germline CDR1 LNHNV, CDR2 YYDKDF (reference sequence). The CDR3 nucleotides are TGTGCCACCAGCAGATCCGGGACTAGCGGAGATACGCAGTATTTT. Residues: CATSRSGTSGDTQYF.

The rearrangement links TRBV2 to TRBJ2-7; TRBD1 matches 7 bases. The CDR3 contains 12 residues. Losses at the gene ends were 8 bases for V and 4 bases for J; bases not matched to a gene: 5. The germline gives CDR1 SNHLY, CDR2 FYNNEI. The CDR3 DNA follows: TGTGCCAGCGGTAGGGACAGTTACGAGCAGTACTTC. It yields the protein CASGRDSYEQYF.

CDR3 nucleotides: TGTGCCAGCAGCTTACGCAGGGCGGACACTGAAGCTTTCTTT. Residues: CASSLRRADTEAFF. The genes are TRBV7-2 and TRBJ1-1, with D tentatively TRBD1 (5 bases). This CDR3 is 14 amino acids long. With 2 bases removed from V and 3 bases from J, the gap between germline ends came to 10 bases. Looked up from germline, CDR1 is SGHTA and CDR2 is FQGNSA.

V usage is TRBV19 and J usage is TRBJ1-2; D is undetermined. V was clipped by 5 bases and J by 1 base, with 14 bases between them. Germline V gene sequence: CDR1 LNHDA, CDR2 SQIVND (reference sequence). This CDR3 region has 15 residues. CDR3 protein: CASSPKGGSNYGYTF. The CDR3 DNA is TGTGCCAGTAGTCCGAAGGGAGGGAGTAACTATGGCTACACCTTC.

The rearrangement joins TRBV7-9 to TRBJ1-4; D ambiguous. V was shortened by 3 bases and J by 5 bases, with 13 bases between the two germline ends. The CDR3 totals 15 residues. Germline assignment: CDR1 SEHNR and CDR2 FQNEAQ (reference sequence). The CDR3 bases are TGTGCCAGCAGCTTCTCTTCTGGTCTAAATGAAAAACTGTTTTTT. Its translation: CASSFSSGLNEKLFF.

The gene calls are TRBV27 and TRBJ2-7; TRBD2 matches at 9 bases. Losses at the gene ends were 2 bases for V and 0 bases for J; bases not matched to a gene: 2. The CDR3 covers 15 residues. CDR1 and CDR2 from the germline V gene are MNHEY and SMNVEV (reference sequence). The CDR3 nucleotides are TGTGCCAGCAGTTTACTAGCGGGGTTCTCCTACGAGCAGTACTTC. Translated, it gives CASSLLAGFSYEQYF.

J is TRBJ1-1 and V is TRBV2; 7 bases line up with TRBD1. The length of the CDR3 is 15 residues. Per the germline V gene, CDR1 is SNHLY and CDR2 is FYNNEI. After removal of 7 bases from V and 0 bases from J, the junction contained 8 bases not matched to a gene. CDR3: CASKWTGPMNTEAFF. For the CDR3, the DNA is TGTGCCAGCAAATGGACAGGACCCATGAACACTGAAGCTTTCTTT. Combining the CDR3 with reference TRBV2 and TRBJ1-1 gives the whole variable domain EPEVTQTPSHQVTQMGQEVILRCVPISNHLYFYWYRQILGQKVEFLVSFYNNEISEKSEIFDDQFSVERPDGSNFTLKIRSTKLEDSAMYFCASKWTGPMNTEAFFGQGTRLTVV.

V is TRBV9 and J is TRBJ2-7; possible D gene TRBD2, 6 bases. In germline, CDR1 is SGDLS, CDR2 YYNGEE. Trimming shortened V by 4 bases and J by 0 bases, and 8 bases separated the two germline ends. CDR3 length equals 13 residues. The CDR3 DNA is TGTGCCAGCAGCCGGGGGAGCTCCTACGAGCAGTACTTC. Amino acids: CASSRGSSYEQYF.

This clone appeared once. This chain uses TRBV6-4 with TRBJ1-2; no clear D. The CDR3 covers 13 residues. Trimming pared 2 bases from V and 4 bases from J, leaving 8 bases between. Germline CDR1 reads MRHNA; CDR2 reads SNTAGT. The DNA of the CDR3 is TGTGCCAGCAGTGACGGGTCAGGCTATGGCTACACCTTC. This translates into CASSDGSGYGYTF.

V usage is TRBV18 and J usage is TRBJ2-3; no clear D. Germline V gene data show CDR1 as KGHSH and CDR2 as LQKENI. This CDR3 comprises 16 residues. Trimming took off 2 bases at V and 0 bases at J, with 12 bases between the two ends. DNA of the CDR3: TGTGCCAGCTCACCAGAACTAAGGCCAAGCACAGATACGCAGTATTTT. It specifies CASSPELRPSTDTQYF.

The chain combines TRBV5-1 with TRBJ1-3, with D hard to call. CDR1 and CDR2 from the germline V gene are SGHRS and YFSETQ. The CDR3 sequence is 15 residues long. V was pared by 5 bases and J by 2 bases, with 14 bases between. CDR3 loop: CASREDWATGNTIYF. CDR3 DNA: TGCGCCAGCAGAGAGGACTGGGCGACTGGAAACACCATATATTTT.

The V and J genes are TRBV30 and TRBJ1-5; D remains ambiguous. V was clipped by 1 base and J by 0 bases, with 7 bases between them. The CDR3 length is 14 residues. Germline CDR1 and CDR2: GTSNPN and SVGIG (reference sequence). The CDR3 coding sequence is TGTGCCTGGAGTGGAGGATATAGCAATCAGCCCCAGCATTTT. Amino acid sequence: CAWSGGYSNQPQHF.

The V call is TRBV28, the J call TRBJ1-2; 8 bases are a match to TRBD1. The CDR3 covers 17 residues. V was clipped by 3 bases and J by 3 bases; unmatched bases: 12. CDR1 and CDR2 from the germline V gene are MDHEN and SYDVKM. The CDR3 coding sequence is TGTGCCAGCAGTTTTTATCGCCAGGGGGCGCGGGACTATGGCTACACCTTC. Its protein is CASSFYRQGARDYGYTF.

V and J are TRBV15 and TRBJ1-1, with 8 positions matching TRBD1. Germline V lookup: CDR1 LNHNV, CDR2 YYDKDF (reference sequence). V shed 0 bases and J 8 bases; nucleotides not matched to a gene: 8. There are 15 residues in the CDR3. CDR3 nucleotide sequence: TGTGCCACCAGCAGAGATGGTCACGGGACAGGAGAAGCTTTCTTT. Amino acids: CATSRDGHGTGEAFF.

This rearrangement joins TRBV27 to TRBJ1-6; possible D gene TRBD1, 6 bases. CDR3 length equals 16 residues. Germline V CDR1 and CDR2: MNHEY, SMNVEV (reference sequence). V lost 5 bases, J lost 7 bases, and 18 bases lay in between. The CDR3 loop is CASSTTADRRNSPLHF. Written as DNA, the CDR3 is TGTGCCAGCAGTACTACGGCGGACAGAAGAAATTCACCCCTCCACTTT.

This chain links TRBV7-8 with TRBJ2-7; weak D call: TRBD1 (7 bases). With 4 bases removed from V and 1 base from J, the gap between germline ends came to 17 bases. Germline assignment: CDR1 SGHVS and CDR2 FQNEAQ. The CDR3 length is 16 residues. CDR3: CASSWAWAGGSYEQYF. The CDR3 DNA is TGTGCCAGCAGCTGGGCCTGGGCAGGGGGGTCCTACGAGCAGTACTTC.

The V gene is TRBV19, the J gene TRBJ1-5, with TRBD1 identical over 9 bases. V lost 3 bases to trimming and J lost 6 bases; unmatched junction nucleotides: 6. Germline assignment: CDR1 LNHDA and CDR2 SQIVND (reference sequence). The CDR3 is 15 amino acids. This CDR3 reads CASSITGTGTQPQHF. CDR3 bases: TGTGCCAGTAGTATTACGGGGACAGGGACTCAGCCCCAGCATTTT.

The chain uses TRBV10-1 and TRBJ1-6, with D perhaps matching TRBD1 (6 bases). CDR1 and CDR2 (germline): WNHNN, SYGVQD (reference sequence). This CDR3 is built from 15 residues. In nucleotides, the CDR3 is TGCGCGGTTTTTTTTGGGGGCGATCACAATTCACCCCTCCACTTT. Translating it yields CAVFFGGDHNSPLHF.

The chain is built from TRBV21-1 and TRBJ1-1; TRBD1, as called in the table, went unchecked against the DNA. TRBV21-1 is flagged as a pseudogene. This CDR3 has 11 residues. The CDR3 DNA sequence: TGTGCCAGCAGAACAGGATATGAAGCTTTCTTT. Its protein is CASRTGYEAFF.

The sample holds a few counts of this clone. The rearrangement uses TRBV9 and TRBJ1-2; D perhaps matches TRBD1 (6 bases). The V gene lost 0 bases and the J gene lost 10 bases, with 22 bases spanning the gap. Germline-derived CDR1 and CDR2 are SGDLS and YYNGEE. The CDR3 totals 16 residues. The CDR3 region has the DNA TGTGCCAGCAGCGTAGCTAACGCCCCGTCGGACAGCTTCTACACCTTC. Its protein is CASSVANAPSDSFYTF. Looking up the rest from reference TRBV9 and TRBJ1-2 gives the full variable domain: DSGVTQTPKHLITATGQRVTLRCSPRSGDLSVYWYQQSLDQGLQFLIQYYNGEERAKGNILERFSAQQFPDLHSELNLSSLELGDSALYFCASSVANAPSDSFYTFGSGTRLTVV.

The chain couples TRBV11-2 to TRBJ2-1, with a weak D call TRBD2 (6 bases). There are 16 residues in the CDR3. V shed 5 bases and J shed 6 bases, with 20 bases lying between them. CDR1 and CDR2 from the germline V gene are SGHAT and FQNNGV. This CDR3 is CASSPKGRPISNEQFF. The CDR3, as DNA: TGTGCCAGCAGCCCAAAGGGGAGGCCAATTTCCAATGAGCAGTTCTTC.

The chain carries TRBV7-3 and TRBJ1-2; TRBD1 agrees at 7 bases. V was pared by 0 bases and J by 7 bases, with 2 bases of the junction left unmatched. The germline V gene encodes CDR1 SGHTA and CDR2 FQGTGA. The CDR3 is 13 amino acids. DNA for the CDR3: TGTGCCAGCAGCTTAACCCCAGGGGGTGGCTACACCTTC. Residues: CASSLTPGGGYTF.

This clone was picked up a small number of times. The rearrangement uses TRBV4-1 and TRBJ1-1, with 7 positions matching TRBD1. Germline values: CDR1 MGHRA, CDR2 YSYEKL. The length of the CDR3 is 18 residues. The V segment lost 4 bases and the J segment 1 base; nucleotides outside the gene matches: 15. The CDR3 nucleotides are TGCGCCAGCAGCCTCTCGGGAAACAGGGGAAGTAGGAACACTGAAGCTTTCTTT. This sequence encodes CASSLSGNRGSRNTEAFF.

This chain connects TRBV5-1 to TRBJ2-1; 15 bases are a match to TRBD2. The CDR3 runs 16 residues. Trimming took 4 bases from V and 4 from J; bases not matched to a gene: 3. Looked up from germline, CDR1 is SGHRS and CDR2 is YFSETQ. In DNA form, the CDR3 reads TGCGCCAGCAGCACCGGGACTAGCGGGGGGTACAATGAGCAGTTCTTC. It translates to CASSTGTSGGYNEQFF.

This clone was picked up one time. The rearrangement links TRBV2 to TRBJ1-1, with D possibly being TRBD1 (6 bases). The CDR3 sequence is 14 residues long. The V end lost 6 bases, the J end lost 0 bases, and 11 bases lay between the germline ends. Per germline, CDR1 SNHLY and CDR2 FYNNEI. CDR3 nucleotides: TGTGCCAGCAGAAGAGGACAGATGAACACTGAAGCTTTCTTT. This codes for CASRRGQMNTEAFF.

The genes are TRBV14 and TRBJ1-1, with D tentatively TRBD1 (5 bases). Germline V gene data show CDR1 as SGHDN and CDR2 as FVKESK. V shed 3 bases and J shed 4 bases, with 15 bases lying between them. The CDR3 runs 15 residues. The DNA of the CDR3 is TGTGCCAGCAGCCAGGGGCCCGCTAGGGGCACTGAAGCTTTCTTT. This encodes CASSQGPARGTEAFF. The whole variable domain, filled in from reference TRBV14 and TRBJ1-1, reads EAGVTQFPSHSVIEKGQTVTLRCDPISGHDNLYWYRRVMGKEIKFLLHFVKESKQDESGMPNNRFLAERTGGTYSTLKVQPAELEDSGVYFCASSQGPARGTEAFFGQGTRLTVV.

This clone has a handful of counts. One end of the junction is discordant with germline, which a read error may explain. V and J are TRBV5-1 and TRBJ2-2, with a tentative D call TRBD1 (5 bases). The length of the CDR3 is 19 residues. CDR1 is SGHRS, CDR2 YFSETQ, per germline. The CDR3 spells CASSFGILRLRANTGELFF. The CDR3 DNA is TGCGCCAGTAGCTTTGGGATTTTGAGGCTCAGGGCGAACACCGGGGAGCTGTTTTTT.

This clone has just a few counts. CDR3 nucleotides: TGTGCCAGCAGCCCGGGCGTCCAGGGGGAGATTTATGGCTACACCTTC. Its protein is CASSPGVQGEIYGYTF. The gene calls are TRBV3-1 (or the pseudogene TRBV3-2) and TRBJ1-2, with 7 bases matching TRBD1. CDR3 size: 16 residues. Germline V gives CDR1 LGHDT, CDR2 YNNKEL (reference sequence). V trimming: 4 bases; J trimming: 5 bases; junction bases outside the gene matches: 13.

The chain joins TRBV6-4 to TRBJ2-1, with 15 bases matching TRBD2. Germline V gives CDR1 MRHNA, CDR2 SNTAGT. The ends lost 1 base at V and 6 bases at J; junction bases unmatched: 1. The CDR3 runs to 16 residues. CDR3 bases: TGTGCCAGCAGTGACTGGGGACTAGCGGGGGGCAATGAGCAGTTCTTC. Protein product: CASSDWGLAGGNEQFF.